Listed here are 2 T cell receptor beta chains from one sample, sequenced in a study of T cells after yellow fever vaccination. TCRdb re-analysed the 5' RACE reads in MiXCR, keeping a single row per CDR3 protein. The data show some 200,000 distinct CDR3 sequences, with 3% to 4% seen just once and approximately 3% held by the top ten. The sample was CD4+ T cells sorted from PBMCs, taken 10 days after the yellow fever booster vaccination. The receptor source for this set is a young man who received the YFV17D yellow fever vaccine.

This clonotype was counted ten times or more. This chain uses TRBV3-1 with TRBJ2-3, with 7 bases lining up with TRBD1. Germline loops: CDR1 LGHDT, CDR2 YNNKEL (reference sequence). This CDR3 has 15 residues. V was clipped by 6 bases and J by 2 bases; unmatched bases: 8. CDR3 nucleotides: TGTGCCAGCAGTGTCGGGACAGCCCTCACAGATACGCAGTATTTT. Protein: CASSVGTALTDTQYF.

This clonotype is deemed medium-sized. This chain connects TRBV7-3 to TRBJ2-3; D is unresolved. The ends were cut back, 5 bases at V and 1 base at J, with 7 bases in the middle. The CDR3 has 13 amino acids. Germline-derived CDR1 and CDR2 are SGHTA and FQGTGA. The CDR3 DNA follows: TGTGCCAGCAGCCTCTATGGCACAGATACGCAGTATTTT. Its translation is CASSLYGTDTQYF.